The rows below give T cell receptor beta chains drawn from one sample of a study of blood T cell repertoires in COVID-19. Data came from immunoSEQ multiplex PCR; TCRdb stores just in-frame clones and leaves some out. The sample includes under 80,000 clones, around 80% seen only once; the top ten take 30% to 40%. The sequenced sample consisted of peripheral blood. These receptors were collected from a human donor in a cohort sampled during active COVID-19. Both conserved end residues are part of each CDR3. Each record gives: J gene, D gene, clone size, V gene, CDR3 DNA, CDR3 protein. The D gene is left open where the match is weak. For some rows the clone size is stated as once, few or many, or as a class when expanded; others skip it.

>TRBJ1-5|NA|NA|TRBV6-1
TGTGCCAGCAGTTCAGGCCCGCCCCAGCATTTT
CASSSGPPQHF
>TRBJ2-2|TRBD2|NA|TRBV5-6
TGTGCCAGCAGCTTGGAACTAGCGGGTCCGAACACCGGGGAGCTGTTTTTT
CASSLELAGPNTGELFF
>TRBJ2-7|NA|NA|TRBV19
TGTGCCAGTAGGCTCCGGGGGGCCAGCTACGAGCAGTACTTC
CASRLRGASYEQYF
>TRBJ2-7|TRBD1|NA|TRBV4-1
TGCGCCAGCAGCCAAGGGACAGGGGGCACCTACGAGCAGTACTTC
CASSQGTGGTYEQYF
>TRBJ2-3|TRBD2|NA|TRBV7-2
TGTGCCAGCAGCTCCCGGACTAGCGGGGGAGATACGCAGTATTTT
CASSSRTSGGDTQYF
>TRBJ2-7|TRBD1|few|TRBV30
TGTGCCTGGAGTGAAGGGGGCTTAGAATACGAGCAGTACTTC
CAWSEGGLEYEQYF
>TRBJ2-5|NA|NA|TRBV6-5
TGTGCCAGCAGTTCACTACCCTGGGAGACCCAGTACTTC
CASSSLPWETQYF
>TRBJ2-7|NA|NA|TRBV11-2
TGTGCCAGCAGCTTAGTACGCGGGGCAGACCTCTTGAAGCAGTACTTC
CASSLVRGADLLKQYF
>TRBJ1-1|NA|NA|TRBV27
TGTGCCAGCAGTTCCTCGGGGAGGACTGAAGCTTTCTTT
CASSSSGRTEAFF
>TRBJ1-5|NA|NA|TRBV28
TGTGCCAGCATGCGCAGGCTAGCCCCACTCCTCCAGCATTTT
CASMRRLAPLLQHF
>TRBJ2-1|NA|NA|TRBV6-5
TGTGCCAGCCAGAGGGTGAGCTCCTACAATGAGCAGTTCTTC
CASQRVSSYNEQFF
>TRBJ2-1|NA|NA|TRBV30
TGTGCCTGGAGGGAGGGCTCGGATGAGCAGTTCTTC
CAWREGSDEQFF
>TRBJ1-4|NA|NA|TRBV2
TGTGCCAGCAGTGAAAGTTTCCAGGGGTATGAAAAACTGTTTTTT
CASSESFQGYEKLFF
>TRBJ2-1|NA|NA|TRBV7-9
TGTGCCAGCAGCTGGTTCTCTGCGGGACGGAGCAGGTCCTACAATGAGCAGTTCTTC
CASSWFSAGRSRSYNEQFF
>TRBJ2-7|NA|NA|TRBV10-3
TGTGCCAATAGAGCGGGCGACTCCTACGAGCAGTACTTC
CANRAGDSYEQYF
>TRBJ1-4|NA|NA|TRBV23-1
TGCGCCAGCAGTCAATTCAGCGGCATCGTGGTAAAACTGTTTTTT
CASSQFSGIVVKLFF
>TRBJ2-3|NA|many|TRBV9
TGTGCCAGCAGCGTAACCCAGGGGGGCGATACGCAGTATTTT
CASSVTQGGDTQYF
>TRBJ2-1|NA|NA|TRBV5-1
TGCGCCAGCAGCTTAGGGAGAAACAATGAGCAGTTCTTC
CASSLGRNNEQFF
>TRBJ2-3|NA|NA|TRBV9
TGTGCCAGCAGCGTAAATACGGGGAGCACAGATACGCAGTATTTT
CASSVNTGSTDTQYF
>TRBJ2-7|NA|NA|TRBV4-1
TGCGCCAGCAGCCAAGCTCTGACAATCTACGAGCAGTACTTC
CASSQALTIYEQYF
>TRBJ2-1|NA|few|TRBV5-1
TGCGCCAGCAGTATTCAGGGCAATGAGCAGTTCTTC
CASSIQGNEQFF
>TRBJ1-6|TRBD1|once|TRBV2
TGTGCCAGCAGTGAGGAGGGACAGGGTAATTCACCCCTCCACTTT
CASSEEGQGNSPLHF
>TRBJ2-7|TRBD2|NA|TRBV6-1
TGTGCCAGCAGTGAACAAGGCAAACAGCGGGGGGAGCAGTACTTC
CASSEQGKQRGEQYF
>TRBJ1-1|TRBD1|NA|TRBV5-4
TGTGCCAGCAGCTTGGAGGGACAGTTGAACACTGAAGCTTTCTTT
CASSLEGQLNTEAFF
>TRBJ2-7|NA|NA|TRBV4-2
TGTGCCAGCAGCCTGGGGGGACTTCCGGACGAGCAGTACTTC
CASSLGGLPDEQYF
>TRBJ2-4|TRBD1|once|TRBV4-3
TGCGCCAGCAGCCAAGCTCGACAGGGAGCCAAAAACATTCAGTACTTC
CASSQARQGAKNIQYF
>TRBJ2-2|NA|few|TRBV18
TGTGCCAGCTCACCAAAAACGCCGCGCGCGAACACCGGGGAGCTGTTTTTT
CASSPKTPRANTGELFF
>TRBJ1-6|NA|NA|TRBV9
TGTGCCAGCAGCCCCGAAGCTGGGGGCAGGGCGCTGGTTTCACCCCTCCACTTT
CASSPEAGGRALVSPLHF
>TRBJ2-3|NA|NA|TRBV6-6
TGTGCCAGCACTTCGAGGGACACAGATACGCAGTATTTT
CASTSRDTDTQYF
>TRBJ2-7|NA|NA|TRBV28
TGTGCCAGCAGTTTATTAACCTACGAGCAGTACTTC
CASSLLTYEQYF
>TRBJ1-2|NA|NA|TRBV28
TGTGCCAGCAGTTCCCAGACAGGAACCTATGGCTACACCTTC
CASSSQTGTYGYTF
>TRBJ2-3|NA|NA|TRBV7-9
TGTGCCAGCAGCTCAATGACAGTATCTAGCACAGATACGCAGTATTTT
CASSSMTVSSTDTQYF
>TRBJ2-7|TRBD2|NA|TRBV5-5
TGTGCCAGCAGCTTTCTAGCGGCTTCCTACGAGCAGTACTTC
CASSFLAASYEQYF
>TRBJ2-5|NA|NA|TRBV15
TGTGCCACCAGCAGAGATGGAGGACCAGGACGGATCCAAGAGACCCAGTACTTC
CATSRDGGPGRIQETQYF
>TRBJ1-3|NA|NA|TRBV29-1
TGCAGCGTTGAGTATGGAAACACCATATATTTT
CSVEYGNTIYF
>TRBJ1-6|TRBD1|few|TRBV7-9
TGTGCCAGCAGCTCCTTGGGACAGGGTCGTCATTCACCCCTCCACTTT
CASSSLGQGRHSPLHF
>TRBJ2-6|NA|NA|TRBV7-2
TGTGCCAGCAGCTTAGTCAGCTCTGGGGCCAACGTCCTGACTTTC
CASSLVSSGANVLTF
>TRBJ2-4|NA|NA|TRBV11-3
TGTGCCAGCAGCGGGGGGGACAGGAAAACAGGAGCCAAAAACATTCAGTACTTC
CASSGGDRKTGAKNIQYF
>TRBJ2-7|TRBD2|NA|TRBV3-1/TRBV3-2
TGTGCCAGCAGCCCGTCCCGCGGGGGGACCTACGAGCAGTACTTC
CASSPSRGGTYEQYF
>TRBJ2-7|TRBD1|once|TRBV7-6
TGTGCCAGCAGCTCCATGACAGGGGTCGGGGCCTACGAGCAGTACTTC
CASSSMTGVGAYEQYF
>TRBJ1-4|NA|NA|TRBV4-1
TGCGCCAGCAGCCAAGATAGCGGGTTTAATGAAAAACTGTTTTTT
CASSQDSGFNEKLFF
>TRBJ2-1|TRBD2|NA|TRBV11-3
TGTGCCAGCAGCTTAGGGGAGGGCCACGATGAGCAGTTCTTC
CASSLGEGHDEQFF
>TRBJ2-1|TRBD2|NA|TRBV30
TGTGCCTGGAGTGTACATAGCGGGAGGCCCCCCTACAATGAGCAGTTCTTC
CAWSVHSGRPPYNEQFF
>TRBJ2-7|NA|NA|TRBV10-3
TGTGCCATCAAGTATCGCGGGCCAACCTACGAGCAGTACTTC
CAIKYRGPTYEQYF
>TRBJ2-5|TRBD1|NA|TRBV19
TGTGCCAGTAGTGACAGGGGATCCCAAGAGACCCAGTACTTC
CASSDRGSQETQYF
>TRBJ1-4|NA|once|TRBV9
TGTGCCAGCAGCCCCGCGTCAGGGGCCAGATCAAAACTGTTTTTT
CASSPASGARSKLFF
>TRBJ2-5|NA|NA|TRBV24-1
TGTGCCACCAGTGATTTAACGTCTACGTGGGAGACCCAGTACTTC
CATSDLTSTWETQYF
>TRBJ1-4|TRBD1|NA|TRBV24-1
TGTGCCACCAGTGACGGACAGGGAAATGAAAAACTGTTTTTT
CATSDGQGNEKLFF
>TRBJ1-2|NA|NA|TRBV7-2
TGTGCCAGCAGCTTAGATATCGGGGGGTATGACTATGGCTACACCTTC
CASSLDIGGYDYGYTF
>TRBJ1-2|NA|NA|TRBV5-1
TGCGCCAGCAGCTTGGGCGCGGGGGGCAACTATGGCTACACCTTC
CASSLGAGGNYGYTF